The source of this T cell receptor beta chain is a study of T cell responses to AZD1222 COVID-19 vaccine. General study findings and limits: Only a handful of AZD1222 recipients tested seropositive at baseline. Vaccine-related CD4 TCRs covered spike, predominating at 160-218 and 743-854.

Method: immunoSEQ multiplex PCR; TCRdb's copy keeps in-frame clones and lacks some. The profile shows approximately 67,000 clones, 86% of them singletons. V shed 8 bases and J 2 bases; nucleotides not matched to a gene: 5. This CDR3 has 13 amino acids. Per germline, CDR1 MNHEY and CDR2 SMNVEV (reference sequence). Remarks on this clone: Antigen unknown.

The V gene is TRBV27, the J gene TRBJ1-2; TRBD1 matches 7 bases. The specimen was peripheral blood, collected on day 0 of AZD1222 vaccination. The TCR sequence derives from an adult in good health. In DNA, the CDR3 is TGTGCCAGCGCCGCGACAGGGAACTATGGCTACACCTTC. This codes for CASAATGNYGYTF.